The next 10 T cell receptor beta chains were all read from a single sample in a study of T-cell memory formation after mild COVID-19. TCRdb re-called the 5' RACE reads with MiXCR, one entry per CDR3 protein. The sample carries roughly 350,000 distinct CDR3 sequences, roughly 15% recorded once. The sequenced sample consisted of PBMCs or a T cell subset sorted from them (not recorded which). The receptors come from a man between 18 and 35 years old who had mild COVID-19 (a few samples of this study predate the infection). Cell type and time point are not known.

The chain is built from TRBV28 and TRBJ2-7; 8 bases are shared with TRBD2. After removal of 6 bases from V and 0 bases from J, the junction contained 7 bases not matched to a gene. Germline loops: CDR1 MDHEN, CDR2 SYDVKM. The CDR3 is made up of 15 amino acids. The CDR3 is CASRRTSWSSYEQYF. The CDR3 coding sequence is TGTGCCAGCAGACGGACTAGCTGGAGCTCCTACGAGCAGTACTTC.

The chain joins TRBV23-1 to TRBJ2-7; a weak D match, TRBD1 (6 bases). TRBV23-1 is filed as an ORF, its function uncertain. V lost 3 bases and J 3 bases, leaving 15 bases between the germline ends. The CDR3 spans 15 residues. CDR3 residues: CASSQPGQVLYEQYV. The CDR3 region has the DNA TGCGCCAGCAGTCAGCCGGGACAAGTCCTCTACGAGCAGTACGTC.

This clonotype has a handful of counts. This chain joins TRBV7-9 and TRBJ2-7; D may match TRBD1 or TRBD2 (5 bases each). V shed 5 bases and J shed 2 bases, with 7 bases lying between them. CDR3 size: 12 residues. Germline-derived CDR1 and CDR2 are SEHNR and FQNEAQ (reference sequence). The CDR3: CASSRDAYEQYF. The CDR3, as DNA: TGTGCCAGCAGCCGGGACGCCTACGAGCAGTACTTC.

This clonotype was detected only a few times. The DNA of the CDR3 is TGCGCCAGCAGCTTGGACCCCCGACGATGGGATGAGCAGTTCTTC. Translated, it gives CASSLDPRRWDEQFF. V and J are TRBV5-1 and TRBJ2-1; D not certain. Germline-derived CDR1 and CDR2 are SGHRS and YFSETQ. With 0 bases removed from V and 8 bases from J, the gap between germline ends came to 15 bases. This CDR3 is built from 15 residues.

This chain connects TRBV4-2 to TRBJ2-3, with 7 bases lining up with TRBD2. Germline trimming cut 3 bases from V and 6 bases from J; bases unmatched to any gene: 6. In germline, CDR1 is LGHNA, CDR2 YNFKEQ. The CDR3 contains 14 residues. DNA of the CDR3: TGTGCCAGCAGCCAGGTCAGCGGGACCGATACGCAGTATTTT. Translated, it gives CASSQVSGTDTQYF.

With regard to this clonotype: This may stem from a read error, because a much larger clone lies one nucleotide away. The V call is TRBV6-5, the J call TRBJ2-2; maybe TRBD1 (6 bases). The length of the CDR3 is 14 residues. Germline V gene sequence: CDR1 MNHEY, CDR2 SVGAGI. The CDR3 DNA reads as TGTTCCAGCAGCCAGGGGTGGGGAACCGGGGAGCTGTTTTTT. This codes for CSSSQGWGTGELFF.

The chain combines TRBV5-1 with TRBJ2-7; the D gene could be TRBD1 or TRBD2 (5 bases each). The CDR3 spans 15 residues. Germline CDR1 is SGHRS and CDR2 is YFSETQ. The V end lost 2 bases, the J end lost 3 bases, and 15 bases lay between the germline ends. The CDR3 sequence: CASSFYPGPSYEQYV. CDR3 sequence (DNA): TGCGCCAGCAGCTTTTACCCGGGACCAAGCTACGAGCAGTACGTC.

The V and J genes are TRBV12-3 or TRBV12-4 and TRBJ1-5; D unresolved. The CDR3 is 15 residues long. V dropped 1 base and J dropped 3 bases, with 10 bases sitting between them. The CDR3 is CASSLGGSVNQPQHF. DNA of the CDR3: TGTGCCAGCAGTTTAGGGGGTTCGGTCAATCAGCCCCAGCATTTT.

This clonotype has just a few counts. The rearrangement uses TRBV18 and TRBJ2-3; maybe TRBD2 (7 bases). This CDR3 contains 20 residues. Germline assignment: CDR1 KGHSH and CDR2 LQKENI. V was pared by 3 bases and J by 6 bases, with 31 bases between. CDR3 loop: CASSPVRGATTNSRRDTQYF. DNA for the CDR3: TGTGCCAGCTCACCGGTCCGGGGGGCGACTACCAATAGCCGCCGGGATACGCAGTATTTT.

This clonotype was observed a few times. This chain joins TRBV5-5 and TRBJ1-3; TRBD1 might be the D (5 bases). This CDR3 is 16 amino acids long. Between the trimmed V and J ends, which lost 4 bases and 3 bases, there was a span of 17 bases. CDR1 SGHKS and CDR2 YYEKEE come from the germline V gene (reference sequence). The CDR3 bases are TGTGCCAGCAGCGGGACCAGGGTACTGCGTGGAAACACCATATATTTT. Translated, it gives CASSGTRVLRGNTIYF.